The 10 T cell receptor beta chains presented below share a single source sample, sequenced in a study of T cells in Graves' hyperthyroidism and ophthalmopathy (dated by TCRdb to the late 2010s). The protocol used for the library was multiplex PCR. The sequencing machine was an Illumina HiSeq 2000. Amplification of TCR beta CDR3 regions was carried out from RNA transcripts. A first-round RT-PCR of the TCR CDR3 used the HTBI primer set with the Qiagen OneStep RT-PCR kit. TCRdb redid the processing of the public reads, applying fastp at Q25 and MiXCR, and retained in-frame beta chains. Merged by CDR3 protein, the rows form single entries marked with the most common genes and DNA. For this sample there are about 480,000 distinct CDR3 sequences; approximately 15% appear just once. The biggest ten clones account for around 17% of the sample. Sequencing was done on a sample of blood. These receptors all stem from a woman younger than 35 with Graves' hyperthyroidism.

Notes on this clonotype: A much larger clone lies a single base off, so this may be a read error. V is TRBV6-5 and J is TRBJ1-4; D ambiguous. CDR1 is MNHEY and CDR2 is SVGAGI in the germline V gene. This CDR3 is built from 14 residues. The CDR3 reads CASGYRRLGEKLFF. The CDR3 region has the DNA TGTGCCAGCGGTTATCGACGACTGGGGGAAAAACTGTTTTTT.

This clonotype was observed at least ten times. This chain links TRBV19 with TRBJ1-5; D is ambiguous. V was pared by 3 bases and J by 1 base, with 10 bases between. The CDR3 has 15 residues. Germline V gene sequence: CDR1 LNHDA, CDR2 SQIVND (reference sequence). The CDR3, as DNA: TGTGCCAGTAGTATCCAGGTCGCCAGCAATCAGCCCCAGCATTTT. It is translated as CASSIQVASNQPQHF.

This clonotype was recorded many times. The chain uses TRBV12-3 or TRBV12-4 and TRBJ2-1; a possible D gene is TRBD1 (6 bases). The CDR3 is made up of 13 amino acids. V lost 6 bases, J lost 7 bases, and 13 bases lay in between. CDR3 bases: TGTGCCAGCAGACCCGGGACAAAGAATGAGCAGTTCTTC. Residues: CASRPGTKNEQFF.

In this sample, this clonotype turned up a few times. This chain joins TRBV12-3 or TRBV12-4 and TRBJ1-2; 9 nucleotides agree with TRBD1. This CDR3 contains 17 residues. The J segment lost 8 bases and the V segment lost 10 bases, leaving 23 bases of the junction unmatched. Here the CDR3 reads CANPAAENLGTGYGYTF. In DNA form, the CDR3 reads TGTGCCAACCCAGCCGCCGAGAACCTCGGGACAGGGTACGGCTACACCTTC.

This clonotype was picked up many times. CDR3 in amino acids: CASSWQRKNTEAFF. The CDR3 region has the DNA TGTGCCAGCAGTTGGCAGCGGAAGAACACTGAAGCTTTCTTT. The gene calls are TRBV6-2 or TRBV6-3 and TRBJ1-1; D unclear. Germline assignment: CDR1 MNHEY and CDR2 SVGEGT. Trimming took 4 bases from V and 1 from J, leaving 10 bases between them. The CDR3 contains 14 residues.

This clonotype was seen a few times. The CDR3 loop is CASSYGGNTIYF. Here the CDR3 DNA reads TGTGCCAGCAGTTACGGAGGAAACACCATATATTTT. The rearrangement joins TRBV6-2 or TRBV6-3 to TRBJ1-3; D is undetermined. Trimming cost V 2 bases and J 4 bases, with 3 bases left between them. The germline V gene encodes CDR1 MNHEY and CDR2 SVGEGT. This CDR3 spans 12 amino acids.

This clonotype was recorded at least ten times. J is TRBJ2-3 and V is TRBV12-3 or TRBV12-4; 9 bases are shared with TRBD1. The CDR3 is 14 amino acids. The trim removed 6 bases at V and 4 bases at J, leaving 5 bases unmatched. CDR3 in DNA: TGTGCCAGCAGATCGGACAGGGGTGCAGATACGCAGTATTTT. It translates to CASRSDRGADTQYF.

This clonotype was seen many times. The chain is built from TRBV2 and TRBJ2-1, with TRBD2 as a possible D gene (6 bases). In germline, CDR1 is SNHLY, CDR2 FYNNEI. V lost 6 bases and J lost 4, with 13 bases in between. The CDR3 runs 14 residues. The CDR3 here is CASSFLAEYNEQFF. For the CDR3, the DNA is TGTGCCAGCAGCTTTTTAGCGGAATACAATGAGCAGTTCTTC.

In this sample, this clonotype turned up many times. The CDR3 bases are TGTGCCACCAGTATGGAGGGCCGGTATCCAGATACGCAGTATTTT. Encoded protein: CATSMEGRYPDTQYF. This sequence joins TRBV24-1 and TRBJ2-3; D is perhaps TRBD2 (6 bases). The CDR3 is made up of 15 amino acids. The ends were cut back, 6 bases at V and 4 bases at J, with 16 bases in the middle. Germline V gene sequence: CDR1 KGHDR, CDR2 SFDVKD.

Ten or more counts support this clonotype. The genes are TRBV12-3 or TRBV12-4 and TRBJ2-5, with D perhaps TRBD1 (6 bases). V was shortened by 6 bases and J by 0 bases, with 23 bases between the two germline ends. CDR3 size: 18 residues. The CDR3 is CASRPRGVWDGDQETQYF. CDR3 in DNA: TGTGCCAGCAGACCCAGGGGCGTGTGGGATGGGGACCAAGAGACCCAGTACTTC.